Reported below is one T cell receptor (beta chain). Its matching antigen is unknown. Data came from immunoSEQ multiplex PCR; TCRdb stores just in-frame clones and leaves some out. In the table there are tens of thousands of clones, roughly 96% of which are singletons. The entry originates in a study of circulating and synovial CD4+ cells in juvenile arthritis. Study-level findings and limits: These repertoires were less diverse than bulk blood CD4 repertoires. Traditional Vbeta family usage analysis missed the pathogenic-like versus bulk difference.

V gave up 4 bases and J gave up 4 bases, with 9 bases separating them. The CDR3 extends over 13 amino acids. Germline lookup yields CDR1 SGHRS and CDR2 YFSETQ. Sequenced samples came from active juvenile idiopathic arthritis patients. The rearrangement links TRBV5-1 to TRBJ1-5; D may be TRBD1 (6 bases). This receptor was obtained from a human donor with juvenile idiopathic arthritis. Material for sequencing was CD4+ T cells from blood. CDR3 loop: CASSLDSNQPQHF. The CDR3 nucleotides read TGCGCCAGCAGCCTGGACAGTAATCAGCCCCAGCATTTT.